This entry lists 15 T cell receptor beta chains sequenced from one sample in a study of blood T cell repertoires in COVID-19. Assay: immunoSEQ multiplex PCR; the TCRdb copy retains only in-frame clones and omits some. The sample has approximately 200,000 clones, roughly 88% seen once. The sample comprised peripheral blood. All receptors come from a woman aged 25 to 39 with acute or convalescent COVID-19.

This chain's CDR3 is CASSTTSGLAGAQETQYF. CDR3 DNA: TGCGCCAGCAGCACCACCTCCGGACTAGCGGGGGCCCAAGAGACCCAGTACTTC. The V gene is TRBV5-1, the J gene TRBJ2-5; 13 positions match TRBD2. Trimming at V came to 4 bases and at J to 1 base, leaving 10 bases not matched to a gene. CDR3 length equals 18 residues. Germline V lookup: CDR1 SGHRS, CDR2 YFSETQ.

The CDR3 reads CASSPVNPNEQFF. The CDR3 DNA sequence: TGTGCCAGCAGCCCGGTAAACCCGAATGAGCAGTTCTTC. The rearrangement joins TRBV5-5 to TRBJ2-1; D is unresolved. Germline values: CDR1 SGHKS, CDR2 YYEKEE (reference sequence). The V and J ends lost 4 bases and 7 bases respectively, with 12 bases between them. The CDR3 consists of 13 residues. Drawing the rest from reference TRBV5-5 and TRBJ2-1, the complete variable domain is DAGVTQSPTHLIKTRGQQVTLRCSPISGHKSVSWYQQVLGQGPQFIFQYYEKEERGRGNFPDRFSARQFPNYSSELNVNALLLGDSALYLCASSPVNPNEQFFGPGTRLTVL.

The rearrangement links TRBV2 to TRBJ2-7, with D perhaps matching TRBD2 (6 bases). The germline CDR1 and CDR2 sequences are SNHLY and FYNNEI. V lost 10 bases and J 4 bases, leaving 23 bases between the germline ends. This CDR3 spans 15 amino acids. The CDR3 region has the DNA TGTGCCACCCCCCGACGGGGAGGTGGGGGATACGAGCAGTACTTC. As protein: CATPRRGGGGYEQYF.

The chain is built from TRBV7-3 and TRBJ2-3; D perhaps matches TRBD2 (7 bases). The germline V and J ends were trimmed by 7 bases and 0 bases, with 11 bases remaining between them. Germline loops: CDR1 SGHTA, CDR2 FQGTGA. The CDR3 runs to 14 residues. CDR3 sequence (DNA): TGTGCCAGCACAGGGAGGGGGAGCACAGATACGCAGTATTTT. The encoded protein is CASTGRGSTDTQYF.

The chain carries TRBV27 and TRBJ1-1; D remains ambiguous. CDR3 length: 13 residues. CDR1 and CDR2 from the germline V gene are MNHEY and SMNVEV (reference sequence). V lost 8 bases and J 2 bases, leaving 12 bases between the germline ends. The CDR3 region has the DNA TGTGCCAGCGGCCCCAGTCCTAACACTGAAGCTTTCTTT. Amino acid sequence: CASGPSPNTEAFF.

V and J are TRBV2 and TRBJ2-7, with TRBD2 identical over 8 bases. The CDR3 consists of 13 residues. Germline V gene data show CDR1 as SNHLY and CDR2 as FYNNEI. With V trimmed by 8 bases and J by 2 bases, 5 bases remained unmatched. The chain's CDR3 is CASGTSGTYEQYF. The CDR3, as DNA: TGTGCCAGCGGTACTAGCGGAACCTACGAGCAGTACTTC.

The chain joins TRBV9 to TRBJ2-3, with TRBD2 as a possible D gene (5 bases). Germline values: CDR1 SGDLS, CDR2 YYNGEE. This CDR3 has 15 amino acids. Trimming shortened V by 1 base and J by 0 bases, and 9 bases separated the two germline ends. The chain's CDR3 is CASSVRRSSTDTQYF. DNA for the CDR3: TGTGCCAGCAGCGTAAGGAGGTCTAGCACAGATACGCAGTATTTT.

This chain uses TRBV2 with TRBJ1-1; D not certain. The CDR3 sequence is 13 residues long. Germline V CDR1 and CDR2: SNHLY, FYNNEI. V was trimmed by 3 bases and J by 4 bases, leaving 9 bases between them. The CDR3 region is CASSDLGATEAFF. DNA for the CDR3: TGTGCCAGCAGTGACCTTGGAGCCACTGAAGCTTTCTTT.

The DNA of the CDR3 is TGTGCCACCAGTGATTACGACAGCCGAGATACGCAGTATTTT. Amino acids: CATSDYDSRDTQYF. The chain links TRBV24-1 to TRBJ2-3; D may be TRBD1 (5 bases). Deletions cut 2 bases from V and 5 bases from J, with 10 bases between. Germline CDR1 reads KGHDR; CDR2 reads SFDVKD. The CDR3 is 14 amino acids.

The chain employs TRBV10-3 and TRBJ2-6; 8 bases line up with TRBD1. V was pared by 6 bases and J by 1 base, with 11 bases of the junction left unmatched. The CDR3 totals 18 residues. Germline V CDR1 and CDR2: ENHRY, SYGVKD. The CDR3 spells CAIRTDRGPYSGANVLTF. Here the CDR3 DNA reads TGTGCCATCAGAACTGACAGGGGTCCATATTCTGGGGCCAACGTCCTGACTTTC.

This chain uses TRBV7-9 with TRBJ1-3; D unresolved. CDR1 SEHNR and CDR2 FQNEAQ come from the germline V gene (reference sequence). V lost 4 bases and J lost 3, with 10 bases in between. This CDR3 has 14 amino acids. CDR3 in DNA: TGTGCCAGCAGCTCAGCGGCGGATGGAAACACCATATATTTT. It encodes CASSSAADGNTIYF.

The chain joins TRBV29-1 to TRBJ2-7, with D perhaps TRBD2 (5 bases). Germline lookup yields CDR1 SQVTM and CDR2 ANQGSEA. Trimming cost V 4 bases and J 6 bases, with 10 bases left between them. This CDR3 has 11 amino acids. CDR3 residues: CSVAPAGEQYF. The CDR3 DNA follows: TGCAGCGTTGCCCCGGCGGGCGAGCAGTACTTC.

The chain uses TRBV6-5 and TRBJ2-2; TRBD1 agrees at 9 bases. CDR3 length: 16 amino acids. The germline V gene has CDR1 MNHEY and CDR2 SVGAGI. Germline trimming cut 1 base from V and 7 bases from J; bases unmatched to any gene: 7. The CDR3 sequence: CASSYWGQGRGGELFF. The CDR3 bases are TGTGCCAGCAGTTACTGGGGACAGGGACGGGGCGGGGAGCTGTTTTTT.

The genes are TRBV28 and TRBJ1-1, with D possibly TRBD1 on 6 matching bases. CDR1 and CDR2 (germline): MDHEN, SYDVKM. The CDR3 sequence is 13 residues long. V was pared by 1 base and J by 5 bases, with 8 bases between. CDR3 nucleotides: TGTGCCAGCAGTTTATTAGGGGGAACTGAAGCTTTCTTT. It encodes CASSLLGGTEAFF. Supplemented by reference TRBV28 and TRBJ1-1, the full variable domain reads DVKVTQSSRYLVKRTGEKVFLECVQDMDHENMFWYRQDPGLGLRLIYFSYDVKMKEKGDIPEGYSVSREKKERFSLILESASTNQTSMYLCASSLLGGTEAFFGQGTRLTVV.

In the case of this clone: Other DNA sequences in this sample translate to the same CDR3. The chain joins TRBV28 to TRBJ1-2, with D unresolved. Trimming took off 2 bases at V and 2 bases at J, with 6 bases between the two ends. Germline V lookup: CDR1 MDHEN, CDR2 SYDVKM. This CDR3 has 13 residues. As DNA, the CDR3 is TGTGCCAGCAGTTTAGGGCAGAACTATGGCTACACCTTC. Translated: CASSLGQNYGYTF.